A single sample gave rise to the 8 T cell receptor beta chains below, sequenced in a study of cytomegalovirus exposure and HLA in healthy donors. The PCR used 60 Vbeta and 13 Jbeta primers. Sequencing used immunoSEQ multiplex PCR; TCRdb keeps in-frame clones, though not all of them. This sample has 220,000 or so clones, with roughly three quarters found just once. Sequencing was carried out using PBMCs. These receptors were taken from a man in his fifties or sixties in good health and CMV-seronegative.

This clone was detected once. The chain recombines TRBV5-4 with TRBJ2-7; 10 bases align to TRBD1. Germline-derived CDR1 and CDR2 are SGHNT and YYREEE (reference sequence). Germline trimming cut 4 bases from V and 3 bases from J; bases unmatched to any gene: 7. This CDR3 region has 15 residues. CDR3 DNA: TGTGCCAGCAGCCCCTCCGGACAGGGGGGCTACGAGCAGTACTTC. Amino acid sequence: CASSPSGQGGYEQYF.

The V call is TRBV18, the J call TRBJ1-4; TRBD1 matches 8 bases. The CDR3 runs 14 residues. V dropped 6 bases and J dropped 7; count of bases not matched to a gene: 7. Germline loops: CDR1 KGHSH, CDR2 LQKENI. The chain's CDR3 is CASSRQGSGEKLFF. DNA for the CDR3: TGTGCCAGCTCGCGACAGGGGTCCGGTGAAAAACTGTTTTTT. The full variable domain, with the rest looked up from reference TRBV18 and TRBJ1-4, is NAGVMQNPRHLVRRRGQEARLRCSPMKGHSHVYWYRQLPEEGLKFMVYLQKENIIDESGMPKERFSAEFPKEGPSILRIQQVVRGDSAAYFCASSRQGSGEKLFFGSGTQLSVL.

Here the CDR3 DNA reads TGTGCCAGCAGCTTAGGTGACAGGGTGGGTCAGCCCCAGCATTTT. Translated, it gives CASSLGDRVGQPQHF. This rearrangement joins TRBV7-9 to TRBJ1-5; 7 bases align to TRBD1. Looked up from germline, CDR1 is SEHNR and CDR2 is FQNEAQ (reference sequence). CDR3 length equals 15 residues. V was pared by 1 base and J by 6 bases, with 6 bases of the junction left unmatched.

The V and J genes are TRBV2 and TRBJ2-5; no clear D gene. Judging by the DNA end, TRBJ2-7 fits better; the J call may be wrong. The CDR3 consists of 14 residues. The germline V gene encodes CDR1 SNHLY and CDR2 FYNNEI. The DNA of the CDR3 is TGTGCCAGCAGTGAATCCTGGTTCATGAACGAGCAGTACTTC. Translating gives CASSESWFMNEQYF.

This clone was seen more than once but under ten times. V usage is TRBV25-1 and J usage is TRBJ1-2, with a possible D match to TRBD1 (5 bases). Germline CDR1 and CDR2: MGHDK and SYGVNS. The CDR3 loop spans 13 amino acids. V was cut by 3 bases and J by 7 bases, with 12 bases left in between. The CDR3: CASSDQGGVGYTF. DNA for the CDR3: TGTGCCAGCAGTGATCAGGGTGGAGTTGGCTACACCTTC.

This clone appeared a single time. The chain combines TRBV12-5 with TRBJ2-1; 8 positions match TRBD2. Germline loops: CDR1 LGHNT, CDR2 FRNRAP. V shed 5 bases, J shed 2 bases, and the junction held 8 bases outside the gene matches. The CDR3 length is 16 residues. CDR3 DNA sequence: TGTGCTAGTGGTGGAATAGCGGGGCGAGCCTACAATGAGCAGTTCTTC. Protein product: CASGGIAGRAYNEQFF. Full variable domain (remainder filled in from reference TRBV12-5 and TRBJ2-1): DARVTQTPRHKVTEMGQEVTMRCQPILGHNTVFWYRQTMMQGLELLAYFRNRAPLDDSGMPKDRFSAEMPDATLATLKIQPSEPRDSAVYFCASGGIAGRAYNEQFFGPGTRLTVL.

The chain couples TRBV5-4 to TRBJ1-4; TRBD1 is a possible D gene (6 bases). V lost 0 bases to trimming and J lost 3 bases, with 9 bases between them. Germline V gene data show CDR1 as SGHNT and CDR2 as YYREEE (reference sequence). The CDR3 has 15 residues. The CDR3 DNA reads TGTGCCAGCAGCTTGGGACAGGCGCCTAATGAAAAACTGTTTTTT. It yields the protein CASSLGQAPNEKLFF.

This rearrangement joins TRBV27 to TRBJ2-3; 7 positions match TRBD1. The CDR3 spans 14 residues. In germline, CDR1 is MNHEY, CDR2 SMNVEV (reference sequence). The ends lost 5 bases at V and 3 bases at J; junction bases unmatched: 5. The CDR3 DNA follows: TGTGCCAGCAGTCCGTGGGACAGAACAGATACGCAGTATTTT. This gives the protein CASSPWDRTDTQYF.